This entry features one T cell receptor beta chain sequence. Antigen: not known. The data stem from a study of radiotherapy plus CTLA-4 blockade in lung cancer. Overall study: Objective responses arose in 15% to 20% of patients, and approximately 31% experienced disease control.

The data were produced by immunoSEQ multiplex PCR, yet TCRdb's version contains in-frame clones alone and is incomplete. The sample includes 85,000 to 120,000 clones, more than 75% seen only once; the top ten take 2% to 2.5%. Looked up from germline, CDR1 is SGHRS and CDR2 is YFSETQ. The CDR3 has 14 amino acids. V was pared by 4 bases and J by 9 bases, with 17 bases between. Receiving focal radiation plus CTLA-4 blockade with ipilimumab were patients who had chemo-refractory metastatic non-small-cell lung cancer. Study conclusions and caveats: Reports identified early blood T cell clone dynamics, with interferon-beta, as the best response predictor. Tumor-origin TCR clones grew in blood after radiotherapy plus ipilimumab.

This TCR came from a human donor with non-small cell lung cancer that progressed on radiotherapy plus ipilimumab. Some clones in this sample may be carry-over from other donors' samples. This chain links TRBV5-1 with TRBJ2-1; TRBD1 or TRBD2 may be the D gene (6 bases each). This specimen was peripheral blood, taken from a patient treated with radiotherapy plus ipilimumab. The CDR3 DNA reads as TGCGCCAGCAGCCCTAATGGAGGGGGAGGTGAGCAGTTCTTC. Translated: CASSPNGGGGEQFF.